This is a list of T cell receptor beta chains from one sample in a study of blood T cell repertoires in COVID-19. Clones were sequenced by immunoSEQ multiplex PCR, and TCRdb holds only the in-frame ones, with some missing. This sample has approximately 110,000 clones, with roughly 72% found just once. Sequencing input: peripheral blood. Source of these receptors: an elderly man with acute or convalescent COVID-19. Each CDR3 is given with its conserved first and last residue. D genes are given only for firm matches. A clone size is listed for some rows: how often the clone was seen (once, few, many), or a class if it is expanded.

CDR3 length,D gene,V gene,J gene,clone size,CDR3 protein,CDR3 DNA
16,-,TRBV4-2,TRBJ2-2,-,CASSQVGGLGTGELFF,TGTGCCAGCAGCCAAGTGGGGGGTCTCGGCACCGGGGAGCTGTTTTTT
15,-,TRBV9,TRBJ2-2,few,CASSVQGANTGELFF,TGTGCCAGCAGCGTTCAGGGCGCGAACACCGGGGAGCTGTTTTTT
17,-,TRBV27,TRBJ2-4,-,CASSISTASFNKNIQYF,TGTGCCAGCAGTATTAGTACGGCTAGCTTTAACAAAAACATTCAGTACTTC
13,-,TRBV10-2,TRBJ1-5,-,CASSGQGNQPQHF,TGCGCCAGCAGTGGGCAGGGCAATCAGCCCCAGCATTTT
14,TRBD1,TRBV28,TRBJ1-1,-,CASITDRGIPEAFF,TGTGCCAGCATCACGGACAGGGGAATACCTGAAGCTTTCTTT
12,-,TRBV15,TRBJ2-4,many,CATSGSKNIQYF,TGTGCCACCAGCGGTTCTAAGAACATTCAGTACTTC
14,TRBD1,TRBV18,TRBJ2-5,-,CASSPGTGEETQYF,TGTGCCAGCTCACCCGGGACAGGGGAAGAGACCCAGTACTTC
13,TRBD1,TRBV5-6,TRBJ1-5,few,CASSTQGGRPQHF,TGTGCCAGCAGCACGCAGGGGGGACGGCCCCAGCATTTT
12,TRBD2,TRBV29-1,TRBJ2-5,-,CSVGLAEETQYF,TGCAGCGTGGGACTAGCGGAAGAGACCCAGTACTTC
11,-,TRBV2,TRBJ2-2,few,CASKLTGELFF,TGTGCCAGCAAACTCACCGGGGAGCTGTTTTTT
14,-,TRBV6-2/TRBV6-3,TRBJ1-5,-,CASSLAGVNQPQHF,TGTGCCAGCAGTTTGGCAGGGGTGAATCAGCCCCAGCATTTT
18,TRBD2,TRBV5-4,TRBJ2-7,-,CASSSGLAATGSSYEQYF,TGTGCCAGCAGCTCCGGACTAGCGGCCACGGGGAGCTCCTACGAGCAGTACTTC
15,-,TRBV7-8,TRBJ1-5,few,CASSTRAMSNQPQHF,TGTGCCAGCAGCACCCGAGCTATGTCCAATCAGCCCCAGCATTTT
14,-,TRBV2,TRBJ2-1,-,CASRSGSSYNEQFF,TGTGCCAGCAGGTCGGGGAGCTCCTACAATGAGCAGTTCTTC
14,-,TRBV7-2,TRBJ1-1,-,CASSLGRVNTEAFF,TGTGCCAGCAGCTTAGGACGGGTGAACACTGAAGCTTTCTTT
16,-,TRBV2,TRBJ1-5,-,CASKGLPETGIQPQHF,TGTGCCAGCAAGGGGCTACCGGAGACAGGTATTCAGCCCCAGCATTTT
15,TRBD1,TRBV18,TRBJ1-2,few,CASSPQGTDLYGYTF,TGTGCCAGCTCACCGCAAGGGACAGACCTCTATGGCTACACCTTC